This T cell receptor (beta chain) derives from a study of blood T cell repertoires in COVID-19. The CDR3 loop spans 13 amino acids. V was trimmed by 4 bases and J by 1 base, leaving 7 bases between them. The germline CDR1 and CDR2 sequences are SGHDT and YYEEEE. Here immunoSEQ multiplex PCR was the method, and the copy in TCRdb shows in-frame clones only, minus some. Counted here are some 75,000 clones, around 89% occurring once; the ten biggest clones make up 0.58%. This chain uses TRBV5-6 with TRBJ2-3; D call uncertain. Sample: peripheral blood. The sequence came from a man between 60 and 70 years old with acute or convalescent COVID-19. CDR3 residues: CASSPSGTDTQYF. CDR3 sequence (DNA): TGTGCCAGCAGCCCCTCGGGCACAGATACGCAGTATTTT.